What follows are 27 T cell receptor beta chains derived from one specimen sequenced in a study of blood T cell repertoires in COVID-19. Using immunoSEQ multiplex PCR, the repertoire was profiled, and TCRdb retains in-frame clones only, with some absent. The data contain about 280,000 clones, around nine tenths of them singletons. The sequencing sample was made of PBMCs or T cells enriched from blood (not recorded which). The receptors were gathered from a middle-aged woman who had recovered from COVID-19.

This chain links TRBV7-9 with TRBJ2-5; 7 bases fit TRBD1. V lost 5 bases, J lost 3 bases, and 12 bases stayed unmatched. Germline V gene lookup returns CDR1 SEHNR and CDR2 FQNEAQ (reference sequence). The CDR3 totals 16 residues. The CDR3: CASSPPIRGREETQYF. CDR3 nucleotide sequence: TGTGCCAGCAGCCCTCCAATTAGGGGGCGAGAAGAGACCCAGTACTTC.

The chain combines TRBV2 with TRBJ2-7, with 9 bases matching TRBD2. Germline CDR1 reads SNHLY; CDR2 reads FYNNEI. This CDR3 is built from 15 residues. V shed 5 bases and J 0 bases; nucleotides not matched to a gene: 5. The CDR3 loop is CASSPSSGTSYEQYF. In DNA, the CDR3 is TGTGCCAGCAGTCCCTCTAGCGGGACCTCCTACGAGCAGTACTTC. The variable domain in full, completed from reference TRBV2 and TRBJ2-7, reads EPEVTQTPSHQVTQMGQEVILRCVPISNHLYFYWYRQILGQKVEFLVSFYNNEISEKSEIFDDQFSVERPDGSNFTLKIRSTKLEDSAMYFCASSPSSGTSYEQYFGPGTRLTVT.

The chain employs TRBV7-8 and TRBJ2-7, with TRBD2 matching over 16 bases. Germline loops: CDR1 SGHVS, CDR2 FQNEAQ. With V trimmed by 4 bases and J by 4 bases, 4 bases remained unmatched. This CDR3 spans 16 amino acids. The DNA for the CDR3 is TGTGCCAGCAGCTCGGGACTAGCGGGAGGGAATTACGAGCAGTACTTC. This sequence encodes CASSSGLAGGNYEQYF.

The chain has TRBV12-3 or TRBV12-4 and TRBJ2-7; D gene unclear. The CDR3 totals 12 residues. Trimming pared 3 bases from V and 3 bases from J, leaving 6 bases between. For the CDR3, the DNA is TGTGCCAGCAGTTTTTCACTCTACGAGCAGTACTTC. Amino acid sequence: CASSFSLYEQYF.

The J gene is TRBJ2-3, the V gene TRBV5-6, with unresolved D. Germline CDR1 and CDR2: SGHDT and YYEEEE. The germline V and J ends were trimmed by 3 bases and 6 bases, with 8 bases remaining between them. The CDR3 totals 12 residues. For the CDR3, the DNA is TGTGCCAGCAGCTCCGGTGAGGATACGCAGTATTTT. Encoded protein: CASSSGEDTQYF. Complete variable domain (other parts from reference TRBV5-6 and TRBJ2-3): DAGVTQSPTHLIKTRGQQVTLRCSPKSGHDTVSWYQQALGQGPQFIFQYYEEEERQRGNFPDRFSGHQFPNYSSELNVNALLLGDSALYLCASSSGEDTQYFGPGTRLTVL.

The V and J genes are TRBV28 and TRBJ1-5, with D perhaps TRBD1 (5 bases). V shed 6 bases and J shed 2 bases, with 5 bases lying between them. This CDR3 spans 12 amino acids. CDR1 and CDR2 (germline): MDHEN, SYDVKM. CDR3 amino acids: CASRTGNQPQHF. CDR3 DNA sequence: TGTGCCAGCAGGACAGGCAATCAGCCCCAGCATTTT.

The chain carries TRBV5-6 and TRBJ1-6; D is unclear. Deletions cut 1 base from V and 7 bases from J, with 9 bases between. This CDR3 is built from 14 residues. Germline V CDR1 and CDR2: SGHDT, YYEEEE. The CDR3 loop is CASSLNSRNSPLHF. CDR3 bases: TGTGCCAGCAGCTTGAACAGCAGAAATTCACCCCTCCACTTT.

V usage is TRBV27 and J usage is TRBJ2-7; D unclear. The V end lost 5 bases, the J end lost 6 bases, and 14 bases lay between the germline ends. Germline V lookup: CDR1 MNHEY, CDR2 SMNVEV (reference sequence). The CDR3 is 13 residues long. CDR3 region: CASSPTGPREQYF. DNA of the CDR3: TGTGCCAGCAGTCCCACCGGTCCGCGCGAGCAGTACTTC.

Only one count was recorded for this clone. This sequence joins TRBV6-2 or TRBV6-3 and TRBJ2-3; D remains ambiguous. The V and J ends lost 3 bases and 0 bases respectively, with 13 bases between them. From germline, CDR1 is MNHEY and CDR2 SVGEGT. CDR3 size: 16 residues. The CDR3 region has the DNA TGTGCCAGCAGTTATTCGGCGGAGTCCAGCACAGATACGCAGTATTTT. As protein: CASSYSAESSTDTQYF.

The rearrangement links TRBV28 to TRBJ2-5, with 8 bases identical to TRBD2. CDR3 length: 19 amino acids. Germline lookup yields CDR1 MDHEN and CDR2 SYDVKM. The J segment lost 3 bases and the V segment lost 6 bases, leaving 21 bases of the junction unmatched. Here the CDR3 DNA reads TGTGCCAGCAGCCCGGGGTGGACGACTAGCGCCCAGAGGGAAGAGACCCAGTACTTC. Residues: CASSPGWTTSAQREETQYF.

This chain connects TRBV5-4 to TRBJ1-1; weak D call: TRBD1 (6 bases). Per the germline V gene, CDR1 is SGHNT and CDR2 is YYREEE (reference sequence). The CDR3 contains 15 residues. Trimming took off 4 bases at V and 8 bases at J, with 21 bases between the two ends. The CDR3 here is CASSTDRTDILEAFF. In DNA form, the CDR3 reads TGTGCCAGCAGCACCGACCGGACAGACATTTTGGAAGCTTTCTTT.

The chain combines TRBV5-1 with TRBJ2-3, with 9 bases fitting TRBD2. CDR1 is SGHRS and CDR2 is YFSETQ in the germline V gene. This CDR3 comprises 15 residues. Germline trimming cut 7 bases from V and 0 bases from J; bases unmatched to any gene: 6. The CDR3 DNA sequence: TGCGCCAGCTCCTGGACTAGCGCTAGCACAGATACGCAGTATTTT. Its translation: CASSWTSASTDTQYF.

The rearrangement links TRBV4-2 to TRBJ2-2; tentative D call: TRBD2 (6 bases). The CDR3 covers 13 residues. CDR1 is LGHNA and CDR2 is YNFKEQ in the germline V gene. Trimming took 1 base from V and 7 from J, leaving 7 bases between them. The CDR3 DNA reads TGTGCCAGCAGCCAAGGGCGGGGCGGGGAGCTGTTTTTT. Residues: CASSQGRGGELFF.

Written as DNA, the CDR3 is TGTGCCAGCAGCTTTAGAGGGGGGGCGGGCAGATACTATGGCTACACCTTC. Translating it yields CASSFRGGAGRYYGYTF. The chain has TRBV7-2 and TRBJ1-2, with a possible D match to TRBD1 (6 bases). CDR1 is SGHTA and CDR2 is FQGNSA in the germline V gene. Trimming shortened V by 3 bases and J by 3 bases, and 20 bases separated the two germline ends. The CDR3 has 17 residues. Full variable domain (remainder filled in from reference TRBV7-2 and TRBJ1-2): GAGVSQSPSNKVTEKGKDVELRCDPISGHTALYWYRQSLGQGLEFLIYFQGNSAPDKSGLPSDRFSAERTGGSVSTLTIQRTQQEDSAVYLCASSFRGGAGRYYGYTFGSGTRLTVV.

This chain links TRBV10-2 with TRBJ2-2; tentative D call: TRBD2 (6 bases). Germline V gene sequence: CDR1 WSHSY, CDR2 SAAADI. The CDR3 has 15 amino acids. V gave up 1 base and J gave up 0 bases, with 6 bases separating them. The CDR3 is CASSEWGANTGELFF. The CDR3 DNA follows: TGCGCCAGCAGTGAGTGGGGGGCGAACACCGGGGAGCTGTTTTTT.

The V and J genes are TRBV4-2 and TRBJ2-5, with TRBD2 matching over 10 bases. The CDR3 has 18 residues. Germline V gene data show CDR1 as LGHNA and CDR2 as YNFKEQ. The ends lost 4 bases at V and 7 bases at J; junction bases unmatched: 18. The chain's CDR3 is CASSPTKVGLAGAGTQYF. The CDR3, as DNA: TGTGCCAGCAGCCCCACAAAAGTGGGTCTAGCGGGAGCTGGGACCCAGTACTTC.

The rearrangement uses TRBV5-6 and TRBJ2-3; the D gene is possibly TRBD1 (5 bases). CDR3 length equals 13 residues. Trimming stripped 8 bases from V and 3 bases from J, with 13 bases between. CDR1 and CDR2 from the germline V gene are SGHDT and YYEEEE. The CDR3 DNA reads TGTGCCAGTCGGACCAGGACAACAGATACGCAGTATTTT. Its translation: CASRTRTTDTQYF.

The chain recombines TRBV24-1 with TRBJ2-1; 7 bases fit TRBD1. Looked up from germline, CDR1 is KGHDR and CDR2 is SFDVKD. This CDR3 has 16 amino acids. J lost 5 bases, V lost 4 bases, and 10 bases had no gene match. The CDR3: CATSDTLQGSNNEQFF. The DNA for the CDR3 is TGTGCCACCAGTGACACTCTACAGGGGTCCAACAATGAGCAGTTCTTC.

The CDR3: CASSPRQAGSGNTIYF. DNA for the CDR3: TGTGCCAGCAGCCCCCGACAGGCGGGCTCTGGAAACACCATATATTTT. The rearrangement uses TRBV7-9 and TRBJ1-3, with a tentative D call TRBD1 (6 bases). The V gene's germline CDR1 is SEHNR and CDR2 FQNEAQ (reference sequence). The CDR3 extends over 16 amino acids. Trimming removed 5 bases from V and 0 bases from J, with 14 bases in between. The variable domain in full, with the rest retrieved from reference TRBV7-9 and TRBJ1-3, is DTGVSQNPRHKITKRGQNVTFRCDPISEHNRLYWYRQTLGQGPEFLTYFQNEAQLEKSRLLSDRFSAERPKGSFSTLEIQRTEQGDSAMYLCASSPRQAGSGNTIYFGEGSWLTVV.

The chain recombines TRBV14 with TRBJ2-5, with TRBD2 matching over 10 bases. V shed 4 bases, J shed 5 bases, and the junction held 10 bases outside the gene matches. The CDR3 loop spans 16 amino acids. CDR1 SGHDN and CDR2 FVKESK come from the germline V gene. CDR3 DNA: TGTGCCAGCAGCCGGGGACTAGCGCCGTCGTCTGAGACCCAGTACTTC. Its protein is CASSRGLAPSSETQYF.

Here the CDR3 reads CASTNRLPLHF. As DNA, the CDR3 is TGTGCCAGCACTAACCGTTTACCCCTCCACTTT. V gene TRBV2 combines with J gene TRBJ1-6; D uncertain. The CDR3 has 11 amino acids. The V gene's germline CDR1 is SNHLY and CDR2 FYNNEI. V was shortened by 7 bases and J by 12 bases, with 10 bases between the two germline ends.

The V call is TRBV3-1 (or the pseudogene TRBV3-2), the J call TRBJ1-6; possible D gene TRBD1, 6 bases. V lost 7 bases and J 7 bases, leaving 20 bases between the germline ends. Per the germline V gene, CDR1 is LGHDT and CDR2 is YNNKEL (reference sequence). The CDR3 covers 16 residues. CDR3 in amino acids: CASTTLGGQRNSPLHF. As DNA, the CDR3 is TGTGCCAGCACAACATTAGGAGGACAGAGGAATTCACCCCTCCACTTT.

This chain connects TRBV28 to TRBJ2-1; the D gene is possibly TRBD1 (6 bases). V shed 4 bases and J shed 2 bases, with 30 bases lying between them. The CDR3 spans 21 residues. CDR1 and CDR2 (germline): MDHEN, SYDVKM. CDR3 loop: CASSWAPGQSKEKGTYNEQFF. For the CDR3, the DNA is TGTGCCAGCAGTTGGGCCCCGGGACAATCGAAGGAGAAGGGGACCTACAATGAGCAGTTCTTC. Supplemented by reference TRBV28 and TRBJ2-1, the full variable domain reads DVKVTQSSRYLVKRTGEKVFLECVQDMDHENMFWYRQDPGLGLRLIYFSYDVKMKEKGDIPEGYSVSREKKERFSLILESASTNQTSMYLCASSWAPGQSKEKGTYNEQFFGPGTRLTVL.

V is TRBV19 and J is TRBJ2-3; D call uncertain. The CDR3 contains 11 residues. Germline values: CDR1 LNHDA, CDR2 SQIVND (reference sequence). Trimming shortened V by 6 bases and J by 3 bases, and 4 bases separated the two germline ends. The CDR3 is CASSVTDTQYF. Written as DNA, the CDR3 is TGTGCCAGTAGCGTTACAGATACGCAGTATTTT.

This rearrangement joins TRBV5-1 to TRBJ1-4; a possible D gene is TRBD1 (5 bases). This CDR3 is built from 18 residues. Germline V gene lookup returns CDR1 SGHRS and CDR2 YFSETQ. Trimming took 4 bases from V and 4 from J, leaving 23 bases between them. CDR3 nucleotide sequence: TGCGCCAGCAGCCCTCGACCGAGCGGGGCTTTGATTAATGAAAAACTGTTTTTT. Residues: CASSPRPSGALINEKLFF. The whole variable domain, filled in from reference TRBV5-1 and TRBJ1-4, reads KAGVTQTPRYLIKTRGQQVTLSCSPISGHRSVSWYQQTPGQGLQFLFEYFSETQRNKGNFPGRFSGRQFSNSRSEMNVSTLELGDSALYLCASSPRPSGALINEKLFFGSGTQLSVL.

This clone was observed once. J is TRBJ2-7 and V is TRBV7-2; 10 bases are shared with TRBD2. V lost 2 bases and J lost 1; bases outside the gene matches: 8. From germline, CDR1 is SGHTA and CDR2 FQGNSA. The CDR3 covers 17 residues. The CDR3: CASSLRTASGSSYEQYF. The CDR3 bases are TGTGCCAGCAGCTTAAGGACCGCTAGCGGGAGTTCCTACGAGCAGTACTTC.

The chain combines TRBV7-3 with TRBJ2-2, with TRBD2 identical over 9 bases. From germline, CDR1 is SGHTA and CDR2 FQGTGA. The J segment lost 0 bases and the V segment lost 5 bases, leaving 4 bases of the junction unmatched. This CDR3 region has 16 residues. The DNA for the CDR3 is TGTGCCAGCAGCGTTAGCGGGAGCCCGAACACCGGGGAGCTGTTTTTT. It encodes CASSVSGSPNTGELFF.